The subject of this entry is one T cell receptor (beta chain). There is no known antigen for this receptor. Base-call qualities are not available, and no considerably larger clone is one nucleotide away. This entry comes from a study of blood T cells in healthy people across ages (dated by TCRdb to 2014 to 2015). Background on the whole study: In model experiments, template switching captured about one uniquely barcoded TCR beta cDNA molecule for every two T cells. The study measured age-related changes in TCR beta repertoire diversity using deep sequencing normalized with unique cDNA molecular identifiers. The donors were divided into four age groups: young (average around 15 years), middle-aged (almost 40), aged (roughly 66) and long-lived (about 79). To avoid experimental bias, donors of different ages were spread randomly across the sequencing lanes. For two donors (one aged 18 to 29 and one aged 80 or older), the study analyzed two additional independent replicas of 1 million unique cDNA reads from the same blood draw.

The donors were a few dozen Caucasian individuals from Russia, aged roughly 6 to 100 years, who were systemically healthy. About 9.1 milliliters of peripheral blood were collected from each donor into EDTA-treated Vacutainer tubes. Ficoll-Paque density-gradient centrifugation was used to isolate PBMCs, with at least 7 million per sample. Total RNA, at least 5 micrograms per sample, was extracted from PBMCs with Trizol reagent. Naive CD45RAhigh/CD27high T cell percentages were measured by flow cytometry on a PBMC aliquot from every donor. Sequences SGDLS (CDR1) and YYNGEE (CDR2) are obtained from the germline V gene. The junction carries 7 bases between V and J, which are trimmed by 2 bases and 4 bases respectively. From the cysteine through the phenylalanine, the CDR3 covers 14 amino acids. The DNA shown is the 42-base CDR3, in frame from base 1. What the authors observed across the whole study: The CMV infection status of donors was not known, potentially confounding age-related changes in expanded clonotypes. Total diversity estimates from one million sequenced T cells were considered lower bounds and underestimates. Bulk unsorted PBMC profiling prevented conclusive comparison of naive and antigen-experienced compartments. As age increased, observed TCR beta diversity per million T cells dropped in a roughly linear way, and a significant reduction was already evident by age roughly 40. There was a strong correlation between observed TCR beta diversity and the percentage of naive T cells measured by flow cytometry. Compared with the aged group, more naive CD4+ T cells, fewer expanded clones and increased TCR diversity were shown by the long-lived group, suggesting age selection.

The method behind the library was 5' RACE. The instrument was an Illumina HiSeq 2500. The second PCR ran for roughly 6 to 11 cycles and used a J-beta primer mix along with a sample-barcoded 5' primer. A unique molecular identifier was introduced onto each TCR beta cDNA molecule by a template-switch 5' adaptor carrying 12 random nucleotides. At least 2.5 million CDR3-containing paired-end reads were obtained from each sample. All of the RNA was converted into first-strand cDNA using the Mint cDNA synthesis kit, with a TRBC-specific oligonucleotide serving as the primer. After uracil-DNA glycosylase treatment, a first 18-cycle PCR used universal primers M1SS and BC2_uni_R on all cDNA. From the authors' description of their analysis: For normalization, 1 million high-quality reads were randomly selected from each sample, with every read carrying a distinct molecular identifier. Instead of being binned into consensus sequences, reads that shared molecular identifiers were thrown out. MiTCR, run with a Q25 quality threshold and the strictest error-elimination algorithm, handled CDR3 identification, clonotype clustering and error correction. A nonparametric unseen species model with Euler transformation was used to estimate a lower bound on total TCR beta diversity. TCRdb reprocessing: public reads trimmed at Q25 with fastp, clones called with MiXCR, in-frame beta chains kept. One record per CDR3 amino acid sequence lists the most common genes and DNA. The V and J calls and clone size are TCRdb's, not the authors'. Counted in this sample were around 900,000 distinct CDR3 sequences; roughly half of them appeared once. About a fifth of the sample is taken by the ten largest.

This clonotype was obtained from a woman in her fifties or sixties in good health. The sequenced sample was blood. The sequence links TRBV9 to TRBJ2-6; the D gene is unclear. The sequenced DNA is TGTGCCAGCAGCGTTGGTCCCGGGGCCAACGTCCTGACTTTC. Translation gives CASSVGPGANVLTF.